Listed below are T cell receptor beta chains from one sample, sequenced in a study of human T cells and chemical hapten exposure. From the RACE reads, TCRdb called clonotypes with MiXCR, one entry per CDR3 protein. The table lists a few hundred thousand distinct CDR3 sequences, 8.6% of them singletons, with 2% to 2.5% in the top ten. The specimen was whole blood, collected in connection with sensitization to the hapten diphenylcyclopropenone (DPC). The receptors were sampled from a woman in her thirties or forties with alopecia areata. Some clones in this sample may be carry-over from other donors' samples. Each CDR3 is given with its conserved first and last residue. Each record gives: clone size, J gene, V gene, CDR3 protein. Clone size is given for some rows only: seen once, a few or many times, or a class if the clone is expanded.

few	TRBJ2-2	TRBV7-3	CASRASTGELFF
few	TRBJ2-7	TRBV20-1	CSAELTSGGRYSYEQYF
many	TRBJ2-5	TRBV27	CASSLHLDSPGTQYF
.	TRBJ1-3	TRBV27	CASSSRTGIGSGNTIYF
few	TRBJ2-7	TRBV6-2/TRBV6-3	CASSYSYGTRGYEQYF
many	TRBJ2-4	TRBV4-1	CASSRTGAVQYF
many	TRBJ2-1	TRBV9	CASSTSGTGLGRQFF
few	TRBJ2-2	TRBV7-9	CASSYRTGGTGELFF
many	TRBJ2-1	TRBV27	CASSLGGRQGNEQFF
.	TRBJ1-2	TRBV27	CASRTVAGQNYGYTF
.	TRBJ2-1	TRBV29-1	CSVETNEQFF
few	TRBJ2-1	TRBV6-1	CASKLPGTGAYNEQFF
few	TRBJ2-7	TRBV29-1	CSVVDGAAEQYF
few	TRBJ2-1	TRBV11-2	CASSPPGAGGGNEQFF
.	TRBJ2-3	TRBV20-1	CSAHQGILTDTQYF
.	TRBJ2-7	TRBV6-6	CASSSGQGAGEQYF
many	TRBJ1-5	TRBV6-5	CASRRQGGQPQHF
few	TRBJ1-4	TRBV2	CASSLSRGNEKLFF
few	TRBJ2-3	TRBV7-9	CASSLPRLALSTDTQYF
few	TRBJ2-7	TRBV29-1	CSVATSYEQYF
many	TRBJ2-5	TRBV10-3	CAISEEGRSEETQYF
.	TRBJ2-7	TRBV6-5	CASSPTPSVSSEQYF
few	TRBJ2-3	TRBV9	CASRRAGGGTDTQYF
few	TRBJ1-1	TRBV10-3	CAITEGTGENTEAFF
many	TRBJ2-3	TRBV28	CATRRAGGPSTDTQYF
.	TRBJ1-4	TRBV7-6	CASSRRLGQGNEKLFF
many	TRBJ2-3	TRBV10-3	CATVPGLAAMKDTQYF
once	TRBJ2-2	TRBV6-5	CASSYSGVNTGELFF
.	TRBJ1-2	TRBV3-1	CASSGVGSQRGYTF
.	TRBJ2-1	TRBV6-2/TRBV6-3	CASSYSRGSSYNEQFF
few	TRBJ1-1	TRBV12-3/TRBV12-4	CASSLLRDTEAFF
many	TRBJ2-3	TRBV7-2	CASSLGPDYTDTQYF
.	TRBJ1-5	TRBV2	CASSEIQGYQPQHF
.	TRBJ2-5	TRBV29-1	CSVTWTGQETQYF
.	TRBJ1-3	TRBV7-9	CATDRGRSGNTIYF
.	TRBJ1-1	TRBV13	CASIQQVNTEAFF
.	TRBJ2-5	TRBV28	CASHWGGVTAETQYF
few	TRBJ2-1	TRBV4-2	CASRQGLAEYNEQFF
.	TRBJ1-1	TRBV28	CASSSDRGLTEAFF